What follows are 5 T cell receptor beta chains derived from one specimen sequenced in a study of cytotoxic CD8 clonotypes in ibrutinib-treated CLL. Repertoires were generated with immunoSEQ multiplex PCR, while TCRdb's copy carries only in-frame clones and drops some. Of some 200,000 clones listed, approximately 70% were seen once; the top ten hold approximately 5.9%. The sample here was PBMCs, taken after 12 months of ibrutinib treatment. These receptors all stem from a human donor with chronic lymphocytic leukemia.

The chain has TRBV6-5 and TRBJ2-3, with 9 bases fitting TRBD2. Trimming at V came to 3 bases and at J to 8 bases, leaving 3 bases not matched to a gene. CDR3 size: 13 residues. Germline CDR1 reads MNHEY; CDR2 reads SVGAGI. DNA of the CDR3: TGTGCCAGCAGTTATAATAGCGGGGGTACGCAGTATTTT. As protein: CASSYNSGGTQYF.

The rearrangement links TRBV19 to TRBJ2-7; 11 bases align to TRBD2. CDR1 LNHDA and CDR2 SQIVND come from the germline V gene (reference sequence). The CDR3 extends over 15 amino acids. V shed 4 bases and J 3 bases; nucleotides not matched to a gene: 5. As DNA, the CDR3 is TGTGCCAGTAGTACCTCCGGGACTAGCGGCTACGAGCAGTACTTC. As protein: CASSTSGTSGYEQYF.

This clone was counted many times. J is TRBJ2-7 and V is TRBV28, with a weak D call TRBD1 (6 bases). This CDR3 has 14 residues. Trimming left V 5 bases short and J 3 bases short, with 14 bases between. The V gene's germline CDR1 is MDHEN and CDR2 SYDVKM. The DNA of the CDR3 is TGTGCCAGCAGTAGACAGGTACCCCGCTACGAGCAGTACTTC. Amino acid sequence: CASSRQVPRYEQYF. The full variable domain, rest sourced from reference TRBV28 and TRBJ2-7, is DVKVTQSSRYLVKRTGEKVFLECVQDMDHENMFWYRQDPGLGLRLIYFSYDVKMKEKGDIPEGYSVSREKKERFSLILESASTNQTSMYLCASSRQVPRYEQYFGPGTRLTVT.

The V and J genes are TRBV7-2 and TRBJ1-2; no definite D call. Germline CDR1 reads SGHTA; CDR2 reads FQGNSA. CDR3 length: 13 amino acids. The ends were cut back, 6 bases at V and 6 bases at J, with 14 bases in the middle. The CDR3 reads CASSPRGWDGYTF. CDR3 DNA: TGTGCCAGCAGTCCTCGGGGTTGGGATGGCTACACCTTC.

This chain connects TRBV28 to TRBJ1-1; D is perhaps TRBD1 (5 bases). Germline-derived CDR1 and CDR2 are MDHEN and SYDVKM. The CDR3 sequence is 13 residues long. Trimming removed 2 bases at V and 8 bases at J, with 12 bases between. CDR3 amino acids: CASSLGQGLEAFF. The CDR3 DNA is TGTGCCAGCAGTTTAGGTCAGGGATTAGAAGCTTTCTTT.